This TCR beta chain stems from a study of OX40 agonist ivuxolimab in advanced cancers. About the study: Two cutaneous melanoma patients and one hepatocellular carcinoma patient, three in all, had partial responses.

Germline V lookup: CDR1 MDHEN, CDR2 SYDVKM. V was trimmed by 2 bases and J by 2 bases, leaving 13 bases between them. The CDR3 totals 15 residues. Sequencing used immunoSEQ multiplex PCR; TCRdb keeps in-frame clones, though not all of them. The table includes more than 95,000 clones, about 91% detected once. This clone was picked up one time. Its antigen remains unidentified. General study results and limits: Some nonresponders also had low normalized T-cell clonal expansion. Those patients achieving a partial response at 0.1-3.0 mg/kg showed among the lowest clonal expansion. At doses 0.1 to 3.0 mg/kg, CD4+ and CD8+ clones expanded.

This receptor was obtained from an adult with an advanced solid tumor such as melanoma, head and neck, liver or kidney cancer. Sequences were derived from CD4+ or CD8+ T cells sorted from blood, sampled in a trial of the OX40 agonist ivuxolimab. The chain uses TRBV28 and TRBJ2-7; D might be TRBD1 or TRBD2, each matching 5 bases. CDR3 sequence (DNA): TGTGCCAGCAGTTTACAAAGAGGGGCCCCCTACGAGCAGTACTTC. Translation gives CASSLQRGAPYEQYF.